The 26 T cell receptor beta chains below all came from one sample that was sequenced in a study of blood T cell repertoires in COVID-19. Clones were sequenced by immunoSEQ multiplex PCR, and TCRdb holds only the in-frame ones, with some missing. The table records 300,000 to 350,000 clones, about 92% of them present only once. The specimen sequenced was peripheral blood. These receptors all come from a woman in her sixties with COVID-19, enrolled during active disease.

V and J are TRBV6-5 and TRBJ1-1; a possible D gene is TRBD1 (6 bases). In germline, CDR1 is MNHEY, CDR2 SVGAGI. CDR3 length: 15 residues. The V gene lost 2 bases and the J gene lost 5 bases, with 15 bases spanning the gap. CDR3 nucleotides: TGTGCCAGCAGTTACGGGGAAAAGGGGGAAACTGAAGCTTTCTTT. This codes for CASSYGEKGETEAFF.

The chain joins TRBV19 to TRBJ1-5; maybe TRBD1 (6 bases). Deletions cut 4 bases from V and 0 bases from J, with 13 bases between. The germline CDR1 and CDR2 sequences are LNHDA and SQIVND (reference sequence). The CDR3 spans 16 residues. The DNA of the CDR3 is TGTGCCAGTAGTACCTACGGCAGGGGTAGCAATCAGCCCCAGCATTTT. As protein: CASSTYGRGSNQPQHF.

This chain uses TRBV5-1 with TRBJ2-7, with D possibly being TRBD2 (6 bases). CDR1 SGHRS and CDR2 YFSETQ come from the germline V gene. The CDR3 has 17 amino acids. The V end was cut by 0 bases, the J end by 0 bases, with 16 bases between. CDR3: CASSLAKVEGYSYEQYF. In nucleotides, the CDR3 is TGCGCCAGCAGCTTGGCCAAGGTGGAGGGGTACTCCTACGAGCAGTACTTC.

The chain joins TRBV19 to TRBJ2-1; possible D gene TRBD1, 5 bases. Germline CDR1 LNHDA, CDR2 SQIVND (reference sequence). The CDR3 spans 16 residues. Trimming removed 7 bases at V and 2 bases at J, with 18 bases between. This chain's CDR3 is CASTPTGHFTYNEQFF. Written as DNA, the CDR3 is TGTGCCAGTACACCCACAGGTCACTTCACCTACAATGAGCAGTTCTTC.

The chain joins TRBV5-1 to TRBJ2-2; D gene ambiguous. The germline gives CDR1 SGHRS, CDR2 YFSETQ. This CDR3 contains 15 residues. Between the trimmed V and J ends, which lost 4 bases and 1 base, there was a span of 11 bases. The CDR3 protein is CASSLVVVNTGELFF. CDR3 DNA sequence: TGCGCCAGCAGCCTTGTTGTTGTGAACACCGGGGAGCTGTTTTTT.

The V gene is TRBV4-1, the J gene TRBJ1-5; D is uncertain. This CDR3 is built from 15 residues. V lost 1 base to trimming and J lost 9 bases, with 16 bases between them. Germline assignment: CDR1 MGHRA and CDR2 YSYEKL. The CDR3 sequence is CASSQVEAFAGPQHF. The CDR3 nucleotides read TGCGCCAGCAGCCAAGTGGAAGCTTTCGCGGGGCCCCAGCATTTT.

CDR3 sequence reads: CASSPADEGYGYTF. The CDR3 DNA reads as TGTGCCAGCTCACCGGCAGACGAGGGCTATGGCTACACCTTC. The chain uses TRBV18 and TRBJ1-2, with unresolved D. The CDR3 is 14 amino acids. Germline CDR1 and CDR2: KGHSH and LQKENI. Trimming removed 3 bases from V and 4 bases from J, with 12 bases in between.

CDR3 amino acids: CASNAYSGNTIYF. The CDR3 DNA follows: TGTGCCAGCAACGCGTACTCTGGAAACACCATATATTTT. The chain carries TRBV7-8 and TRBJ1-3; D not resolved. Trimming took off 7 bases at V and 0 bases at J, with 7 bases between the two ends. Germline-derived CDR1 and CDR2 are SGHVS and FQNEAQ. The CDR3 is 13 amino acids.

This clone came up a few times. CDR3 DNA sequence: TGTGCCAGCAGGTACCGGGACACCGGTACAGGTTATGGCTACACCTTC. It is translated as CASRYRDTGTGYGYTF. The chain combines TRBV3-1 (or the pseudogene TRBV3-2) with TRBJ1-2; D possibly corresponds to TRBD1 (6 bases). The germline V gene has CDR1 LGHDT and CDR2 YNNKEL (reference sequence). The CDR3 is 16 amino acids. V lost 6 bases, J lost 5 bases, and 22 bases lay in between.

The chain has TRBV5-4 and TRBJ2-1; D gene uncertain. Per the germline V gene, CDR1 is SGHNT and CDR2 is YYREEE (reference sequence). This CDR3 is 13 amino acids long. Trimming took off 4 bases at V and 7 bases at J, with 12 bases between the two ends. Written as DNA, the CDR3 is TGTGCCAGCAGCCACTCTGTTAATAATGAGCAGTTCTTC. Translated: CASSHSVNNEQFF.

V is TRBV18 and J is TRBJ2-2; 14 bases are shared with TRBD2. Trimming cost V 1 base and J 4 bases; bases outside gene matches: 8. CDR1 is KGHSH and CDR2 is LQKENI in the germline V gene. The CDR3 length is 19 residues. DNA of the CDR3: TGTGCCAGCTCACCACGCCGACTAGCGGGGGGGAAGCCCACCGGGGAGCTGTTTTTT. Translation gives CASSPRRLAGGKPTGELFF.

The gene calls are TRBV5-1 and TRBJ1-6; 7 nucleotides align to TRBD1. V lost 4 bases to trimming and J lost 4 bases; unmatched junction nucleotides: 5. Germline V gives CDR1 SGHRS, CDR2 YFSETQ. The CDR3 covers 15 residues. The CDR3 coding sequence is TGCGCCAGCAGCCAGGGGGACAGATATAATTCACCCCTCCACTTT. Its translation: CASSQGDRYNSPLHF.

The J gene is TRBJ1-5, the V gene TRBV2; D perhaps matches TRBD1 (6 bases). V lost 6 bases to trimming and J lost 4 bases, with 10 bases between them. The germline CDR1 and CDR2 sequences are SNHLY and FYNNEI. This CDR3 comprises 13 residues. The CDR3 DNA reads as TGTGCCAGCAGAGGGGGGGGTAATCAGCCCCAGCATTTT. Translated, it gives CASRGGGNQPQHF.

CDR3 sequence: CASMGLGMSPQHF. CDR3 bases: TGTGCCAGTATGGGACTGGGCATGTCGCCCCAGCATTTT. This sequence joins TRBV27 and TRBJ1-5; tentatively, D is TRBD1 (5 bases). Between the trimmed V and J ends, which lost 9 bases and 9 bases, there was a span of 18 bases. The CDR3 has 13 residues. The germline CDR1 and CDR2 sequences are MNHEY and SMNVEV (reference sequence).

This rearrangement joins TRBV5-1 to TRBJ2-3, with D possibly TRBD2 on 5 matching bases. The CDR3 contains 16 residues. V was trimmed by 4 bases and J by 0 bases, leaving 15 bases between them. Per germline, CDR1 SGHRS and CDR2 YFSETQ. The CDR3 DNA follows: TGCGCCAGCAGCCCGCACGGGATTACTAGCACAGATACGCAGTATTTT. This encodes CASSPHGITSTDTQYF. The entire variable domain, with the rest obtained from reference TRBV5-1 and TRBJ2-3, is as follows: KAGVTQTPRYLIKTRGQQVTLSCSPISGHRSVSWYQQTPGQGLQFLFEYFSETQRNKGNFPGRFSGRQFSNSRSEMNVSTLELGDSALYLCASSPHGITSTDTQYFGPGTRLTVL.

V usage is TRBV6-5 and J usage is TRBJ2-7, with D possibly being TRBD1 (6 bases). Deletions cut 6 bases from V and 0 bases from J, with 15 bases between. The CDR3 has 15 residues. Germline lookup yields CDR1 MNHEY and CDR2 SVGAGI. The CDR3 DNA reads as TGTGCCAGCAGGGGGGCAGATGCGAGCTCCTACGAGCAGTACTTC. Amino acids: CASRGADASSYEQYF.

The genes are TRBV5-5 and TRBJ2-3; 12 bases fit TRBD1. The J segment lost 4 bases and the V segment lost 0 bases, leaving 3 bases of the junction unmatched. This CDR3 contains 16 residues. Germline CDR1 SGHKS, CDR2 YYEKEE (reference sequence). Here the CDR3 DNA reads TGTGCCAGCAGCTTGGCCGGGACAGGGGGCGCAGATACGCAGTATTTT. Its protein product is CASSLAGTGGADTQYF.

This chain joins TRBV5-1 and TRBJ2-7; 7 nucleotides agree with TRBD1. V shed 7 bases, J shed 3 bases, and the junction held 4 bases outside the gene matches. Germline V gives CDR1 SGHRS, CDR2 YFSETQ. CDR3 length: 12 residues. The chain's CDR3 is CASRQGDYEQYF. The CDR3 DNA follows: TGCGCCAGCCGACAGGGAGACTACGAGCAGTACTTC.

The chain combines TRBV11-2 with TRBJ1-1, with TRBD1 as a possible D gene (5 bases). The CDR3 has 11 residues. The V and J ends lost 6 bases and 7 bases respectively, with 9 bases between them. The germline V gene encodes CDR1 SGHAT and CDR2 FQNNGV. For the CDR3, the DNA is TGTGCCAGCAGGACAGTTTTTGAAGCTTTCTTT. It specifies CASRTVFEAFF.

This clone was recorded a few times. This chain joins TRBV11-2 and TRBJ1-1; 7 bases map to TRBD1. The junction had 7 bases not matched to a gene; V was cut back by 1 base and J by 5 bases. This CDR3 spans 15 amino acids. Germline V gene sequence: CDR1 SGHAT, CDR2 FQNNGV. CDR3 nucleotide sequence: TGTGCCAGCAGCTTAGTTAGGGGGCTGGGGACTGAAGCTTTCTTT. It specifies CASSLVRGLGTEAFF.

This clone was counted only a few times. V and J are TRBV2 and TRBJ2-7; 10 nucleotides agree with TRBD1. Germline values: CDR1 SNHLY, CDR2 FYNNEI. The CDR3 has 16 amino acids. J lost 5 bases, V lost 3 bases, and 10 bases had no gene match. CDR3 sequence reads: CASSDTGTGVVNEQYF. The CDR3 DNA reads as TGTGCCAGCAGTGACACCGGGACAGGGGTAGTAAACGAGCAGTACTTC.

This clone was observed a single time. The chain recombines TRBV11-1 with TRBJ2-1, with D unclear. The CDR3 runs 14 residues. Trimming shortened V by 5 bases and J by 6 bases, and 14 bases separated the two germline ends. Germline lookup yields CDR1 SGHAT and CDR2 FQDESV (reference sequence). CDR3 nucleotide sequence: TGTGCCAGCAGCCCCAGAGGTGTGCCCAATGAGCAGTTCTTC. Translating it yields CASSPRGVPNEQFF. Looking up the rest from reference TRBV11-1 and TRBJ2-1 gives the full variable domain: EAEVAQSPRYKITEKSQAVAFWCDPISGHATLYWYRQILGQGPELLVQFQDESVVDDSQLPKDRFSAERLKGVDSTLKIQPAELGDSAMYLCASSPRGVPNEQFFGPGTRLTVL.

With regard to this clone: At one end the junction does not follow the germline gene, possibly because of a read error. The V call is TRBV7-7, the J call TRBJ2-5; D perhaps matches TRBD2 (7 bases). The CDR3 runs 16 residues. Germline loops: CDR1 SSHAT, CDR2 FNYEAQ (reference sequence). CDR3 sequence: CASSWGGGLGQETQYF. Here the CDR3 DNA reads TGTGCTAGCAGCTGGGGAGGGGGGCTTGGTCAAGAGACCCAGTACTTC.

This chain uses TRBV30 with TRBJ1-2; D ambiguous. Germline values: CDR1 GTSNPN, CDR2 SVGIG (reference sequence). Deletions cut 0 bases from V and 8 bases from J, with 16 bases between. The CDR3 contains 14 residues. The DNA of the CDR3 is TGTGCCTGGAGTGTACTAGGCTTCCGGGGAGGCTACACCTTC. The encoded protein is CAWSVLGFRGGYTF.

This chain links TRBV2 with TRBJ1-2, with D maybe TRBD1 (6 bases). The CDR3 length is 13 residues. V lost 10 bases and J lost 2, with 14 bases in between. The germline V gene encodes CDR1 SNHLY and CDR2 FYNNEI. CDR3: CATRPGVNYGYTF. The CDR3 DNA follows: TGTGCCACCCGGCCAGGGGTAAACTATGGCTACACCTTC.

The chain carries TRBV5-6 and TRBJ1-3, with D unresolved. Germline lookup yields CDR1 SGHDT and CDR2 YYEEEE. The CDR3 runs 16 residues. V was clipped by 5 bases and J by 2 bases, with 17 bases between them. The CDR3 loop is CASRTKGRSAGNTIYF. The CDR3, as DNA: TGTGCCAGCAGGACGAAAGGGAGGTCTGCTGGAAACACCATATATTTT. Full variable domain (remainder filled in from reference TRBV5-6 and TRBJ1-3): DAGVTQSPTHLIKTRGQQVTLRCSPKSGHDTVSWYQQALGQGPQFIFQYYEEEERQRGNFPDRFSGHQFPNYSSELNVNALLLGDSALYLCASRTKGRSAGNTIYFGEGSWLTVV.